The source of this T cell receptor (beta chain) is a study of T-cell memory formation after mild COVID-19. 5'RACE with constant-segment primers yielded barcoded, UMI-tagged TCR alpha and TCR beta cDNA libraries. TCRdb analysed the 5' RACE reads with MiXCR anew, one entry per CDR3 protein. The sample records about 340,000 distinct CDR3 sequences, roughly 15% being singletons. The sample holds a few counts of this clonotype. The receptor's source is a man between 18 and 35 years old who had mild COVID-19 (a few samples of this study predate the infection). Cell type and time point are not known. The specimen was PBMCs or a T cell subset sorted from them (not recorded which).

In nucleotides, the CDR3 is TGTGCCAGCAGGGCTAGCGGGGGTACAGATACGCAGTATTTT. Its protein product is CASRASGGTDTQYF. The V and J genes are TRBV2 and TRBJ2-3; TRBD2 agrees at 10 bases. The germline V gene has CDR1 SNHLY and CDR2 FYNNEI. The trim removed 6 bases at V and 3 bases at J, leaving 3 bases unmatched. The CDR3 length is 14 residues.